This T cell receptor (beta chain) was captured in a study of T cell responses to AZD1222 COVID-19 vaccine. Notes on this clone: Its antigen is not known. Germline is not matched at one junction end, which may reflect a read error.

Germline assignment: CDR1 SSHAT and CDR2 FNYEAQ (reference sequence). The CDR3 sequence is 15 residues long. Whole-study results and caveats: Donors were chiefly white British, with a greater number of females, and clonal diversity was perhaps underestimated. No repertoire was sampled before or during the peak T cell response, only after it.

This table comes from immunoSEQ multiplex PCR, and its TCRdb copy is limited to in-frame clones, with some not included. The data show about 140,000 clones, with approximately 90% seen just once and around 1.3% held by the top ten. The sequences come from peripheral blood, collected 28 days after the second AZD1222 dose. The chain recombines TRBV7-7 with TRBJ2-7; the D gene could be TRBD1 or TRBD2 (5 bases each). This sequence was found in an adult who received the AZD1222 COVID-19 vaccine. CDR3 DNA: TGTGCTAGCAGCTTAGTTGGGACCGACTCCTACGAGCAGTACTTC. Its protein is CASSLVGTDSYEQYF.